This entry lists 6 T cell receptor beta chains sequenced from one sample in a study of shared clonotypes between healthy human individuals. Only in-frame clones appear in the TCRdb table, and some are missing; sequencing was by immunoSEQ multiplex PCR. Of hundreds of thousands of clones in the sample, 85% to 95% were seen once. Naive CD8 cells, CD45RO-negative and positively selected for CCR7, excluded terminally differentiated effector memory CD45RA+ cells. The sequenced material came from naive CD8+ T cells sorted from blood. The receptors were gathered from a woman in her thirties in good health.

In this sample, this clone turned up a few times. The chain combines TRBV27 with TRBJ2-7; no reliable D call. Germline CDR1 reads MNHEY; CDR2 reads SMNVEV (reference sequence). V was shortened by 6 bases and J by 0 bases, with 9 bases between the two germline ends. The CDR3 loop spans 13 amino acids. The CDR3 coding sequence is TGTGCCAGCAGAATTGATCCCTCCTACGAGCAGTACTTC. Translating it yields CASRIDPSYEQYF.

This clone has only one observation. V gene TRBV28 combines with J gene TRBJ1-5; unclear D gene. Germline V gene lookup returns CDR1 MDHEN and CDR2 SYDVKM. This CDR3 contains 18 residues. Trimming took off 6 bases at V and 0 bases at J, with 21 bases between the two ends. Here the CDR3 DNA reads TGTGCCAGCAGGCAAGGCGTGAGGGTCACATATAGCAATCAGCCCCAGCATTTT. It codes for CASRQGVRVTYSNQPQHF. Full variable domain (missing parts from reference TRBV28 and TRBJ1-5): DVKVTQSSRYLVKRTGEKVFLECVQDMDHENMFWYRQDPGLGLRLIYFSYDVKMKEKGDIPEGYSVSREKKERFSLILESASTNQTSMYLCASRQGVRVTYSNQPQHFGDGTRLSIL.

This clone was picked up one time. The chain combines TRBV6-1 with TRBJ2-7, with TRBD2 matching over 8 bases. CDR3 size: 16 residues. V lost 0 bases, J lost 6 bases, and 10 bases stayed unmatched. The germline V gene encodes CDR1 MNHNS and CDR2 SASEGT. Here the CDR3 DNA reads TGTGCCAGCAGTGAAGCTCCAGCGGGGGACCTTTTCGAGCAGTACTTC. It codes for CASSEAPAGDLFEQYF.

The chain joins TRBV29-1 to TRBJ2-1; TRBD2 matches 7 bases. Looked up from germline, CDR1 is SQVTM and CDR2 is ANQGSEA. After removal of 5 bases from V and 4 bases from J, the junction contained 5 bases not matched to a gene. The CDR3 runs 13 residues. CDR3 coding DNA: TGCAGCGTTTCCCTTAGCGGGTACAATGAGCAGTTCTTC. It translates to CSVSLSGYNEQFF.

This chain connects TRBV27 to TRBJ2-1, with 10 bases that match TRBD2. This CDR3 comprises 14 residues. In germline, CDR1 is MNHEY, CDR2 SMNVEV (reference sequence). Unmatched junction bases numbered 1, after V lost 1 base and J lost 7 bases. For the CDR3, the DNA is TGTGCCAGCAGTTTATTACTAGCGGGAAATGAGCAGTTCTTC. As protein: CASSLLLAGNEQFF.

V and J are TRBV4-1 and TRBJ2-5; weak D call: TRBD1 (5 bases). Trimming shortened V by 0 bases and J by 5 bases, and 10 bases separated the two germline ends. Germline lookup yields CDR1 MGHRA and CDR2 YSYEKL. This CDR3 has 14 amino acids. The CDR3 DNA follows: TGCGCCAGCAGCCAAGATTTCAGGGTCGAGACCCAGTACTTC. Amino acid sequence: CASSQDFRVETQYF.